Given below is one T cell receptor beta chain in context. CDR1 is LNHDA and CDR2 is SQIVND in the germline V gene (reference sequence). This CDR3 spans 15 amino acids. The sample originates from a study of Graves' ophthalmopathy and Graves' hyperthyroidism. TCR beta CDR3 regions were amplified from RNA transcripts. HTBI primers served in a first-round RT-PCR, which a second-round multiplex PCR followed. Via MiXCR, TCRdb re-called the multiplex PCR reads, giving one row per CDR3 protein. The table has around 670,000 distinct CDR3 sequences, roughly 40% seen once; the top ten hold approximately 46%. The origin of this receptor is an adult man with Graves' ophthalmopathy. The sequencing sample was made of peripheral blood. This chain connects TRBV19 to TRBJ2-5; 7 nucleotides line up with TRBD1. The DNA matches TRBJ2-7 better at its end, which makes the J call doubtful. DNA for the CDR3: TGTGCCAGCAGTTTCGACAGGGCAGGATCCTACGAGCAGTACTTC. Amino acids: CASSFDRAGSYEQYF.